This record looks at one T cell receptor beta chain sequence and its context. Here immunoSEQ multiplex PCR was the method, and the copy in TCRdb shows in-frame clones only, minus some. This table has about 370,000 clones, more than 80% appearing once. The sample belongs to a study of blood T cell repertoires in COVID-19. Study-wide background: Sources were T cells, B-cell-depleted T cells, or PBMCs; the material itself was cDNA or gDNA.

Participant age was roughly 18 to 100 years, and participants resided in approximately 24 US areas. Donors of Cohort 3 who recovered were those that had two negative PCRs, clearance, or symptom resolution. The TCR comes from a man between 18 and 29 years old who had recovered from COVID-19. The sequenced sample was PBMCs or T cells enriched from blood (not recorded which).

The CDR3 is CASSTGKASYEQYF. The CDR3 coding sequence is TGTGCCAGTAGTACAGGGAAGGCCTCCTACGAGCAGTACTTC. The chain links TRBV19 to TRBJ2-7; maybe TRBD1 (5 bases). The CDR3 length is 14 residues. The ends were cut back, 4 bases at V and 0 bases at J, with 10 bases in the middle. Germline V gives CDR1 LNHDA, CDR2 SQIVND (reference sequence). Supplemented by reference TRBV19 and TRBJ2-7, the full variable domain reads DGGITQSPKYLFRKEGQNVTLSCEQNLNHDAMYWYRQDPGQGLRLIYYSQIVNDFQKGDIAEGYSVSREKKESFPLTVTSAQKNPTAFYLCASSTGKASYEQYFGPGTRLTVT.